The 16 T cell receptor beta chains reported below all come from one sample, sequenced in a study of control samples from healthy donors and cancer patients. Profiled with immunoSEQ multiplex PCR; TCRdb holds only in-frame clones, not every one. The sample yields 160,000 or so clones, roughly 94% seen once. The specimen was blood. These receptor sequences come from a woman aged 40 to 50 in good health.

The CDR3 sequence is CASSDGGQVPPWGLLNTGELFF. CDR3 in DNA: TGTGCCAGCAGTGACGGCGGACAGGTCCCACCGTGGGGACTACTGAACACCGGGGAGCTGTTTTTT. The rearrangement links TRBV6-4 to TRBJ2-2; perhaps D is TRBD1 or TRBD2 (7 bases each). CDR1 is MRHNA, CDR2 SNTAGT, per germline. Between the trimmed V and J ends, which lost 2 bases and 1 base, there was a span of 29 bases. CDR3 length equals 22 residues.

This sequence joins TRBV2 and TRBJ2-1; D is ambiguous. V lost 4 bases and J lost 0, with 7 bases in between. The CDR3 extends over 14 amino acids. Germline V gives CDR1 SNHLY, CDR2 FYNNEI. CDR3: CASSGMSSYNEQFF. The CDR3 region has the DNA TGTGCCAGCAGTGGCATGAGCTCCTACAATGAGCAGTTCTTC.

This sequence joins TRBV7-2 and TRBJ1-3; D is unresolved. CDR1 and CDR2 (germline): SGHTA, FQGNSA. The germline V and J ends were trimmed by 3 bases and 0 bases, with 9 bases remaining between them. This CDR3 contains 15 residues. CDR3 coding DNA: TGTGCCAGCAGCTTTCAGGAGAGCTCTGGAAACACCATATATTTT. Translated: CASSFQESSGNTIYF. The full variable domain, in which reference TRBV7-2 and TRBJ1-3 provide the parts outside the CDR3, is GAGVSQSPSNKVTEKGKDVELRCDPISGHTALYWYRQSLGQGLEFLIYFQGNSAPDKSGLPSDRFSAERTGGSVSTLTIQRTQQEDSAVYLCASSFQESSGNTIYFGEGSWLTVV.

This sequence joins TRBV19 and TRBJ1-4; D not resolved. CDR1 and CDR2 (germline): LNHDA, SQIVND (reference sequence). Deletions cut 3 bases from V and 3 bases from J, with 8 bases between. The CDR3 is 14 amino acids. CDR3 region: CASSIRAANEKLFF. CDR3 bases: TGTGCCAGTAGTATCCGGGCGGCTAATGAAAAACTGTTTTTT. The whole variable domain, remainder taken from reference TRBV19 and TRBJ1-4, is DGGITQSPKYLFRKEGQNVTLSCEQNLNHDAMYWYRQDPGQGLRLIYYSQIVNDFQKGDIAEGYSVSREKKESFPLTVTSAQKNPTAFYLCASSIRAANEKLFFGSGTQLSVL.

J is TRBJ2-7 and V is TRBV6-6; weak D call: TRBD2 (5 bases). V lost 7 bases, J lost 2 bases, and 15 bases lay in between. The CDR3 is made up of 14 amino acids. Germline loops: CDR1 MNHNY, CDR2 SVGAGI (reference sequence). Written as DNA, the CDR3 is TGTGCCAGCACCCCAGAGGCGGGCACCTACGAGCAGTACTTC. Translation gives CASTPEAGTYEQYF.

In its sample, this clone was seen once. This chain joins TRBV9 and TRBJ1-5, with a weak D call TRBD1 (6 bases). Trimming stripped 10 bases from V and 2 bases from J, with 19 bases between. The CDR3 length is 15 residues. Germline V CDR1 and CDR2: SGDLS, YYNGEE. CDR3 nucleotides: TGTGCCTGCGGGGGCGGGGGCCTTGGCAATCAGCCCCAGCATTTT. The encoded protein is CACGGGGLGNQPQHF.

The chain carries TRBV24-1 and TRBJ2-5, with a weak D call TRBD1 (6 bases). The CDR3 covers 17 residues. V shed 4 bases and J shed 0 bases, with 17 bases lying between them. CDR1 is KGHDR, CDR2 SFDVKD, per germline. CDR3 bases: TGTGCCACCAGTGACTCGAAAGGACAGTTGTACCAAGAGACCCAGTACTTC. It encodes CATSDSKGQLYQETQYF.

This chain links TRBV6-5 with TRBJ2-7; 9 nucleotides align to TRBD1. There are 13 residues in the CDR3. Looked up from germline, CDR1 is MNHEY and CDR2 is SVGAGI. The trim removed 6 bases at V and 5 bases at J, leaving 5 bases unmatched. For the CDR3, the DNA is TGTGCCAGCAGACCACAGGGGGCTCACGAGCAGTACTTC. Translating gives CASRPQGAHEQYF.

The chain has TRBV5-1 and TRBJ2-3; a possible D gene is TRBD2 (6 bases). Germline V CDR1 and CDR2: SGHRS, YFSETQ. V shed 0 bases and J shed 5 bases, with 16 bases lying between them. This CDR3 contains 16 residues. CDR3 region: CASSLVGVAERDTQYF. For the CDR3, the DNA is TGCGCCAGCAGCTTGGTTGGCGTAGCGGAGCGAGATACGCAGTATTTT.

CDR3 in DNA: TGTGCCAGCAGCACGGGACAAAGTAATGGCTACACCTTC. Translation: CASSTGQSNGYTF. The chain has TRBV5-6 and TRBJ1-2; tentatively, D is TRBD1 (6 bases). This CDR3 has 13 residues. V gave up 4 bases and J gave up 6 bases, with 13 bases separating them. The germline V gene encodes CDR1 SGHDT and CDR2 YYEEEE.

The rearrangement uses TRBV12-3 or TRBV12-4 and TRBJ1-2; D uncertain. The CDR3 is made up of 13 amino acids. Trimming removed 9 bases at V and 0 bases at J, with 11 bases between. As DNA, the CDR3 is TGTGCCAGTCGACCACCAGCTAACTATGGCTACACCTTC. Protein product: CASRPPANYGYTF.

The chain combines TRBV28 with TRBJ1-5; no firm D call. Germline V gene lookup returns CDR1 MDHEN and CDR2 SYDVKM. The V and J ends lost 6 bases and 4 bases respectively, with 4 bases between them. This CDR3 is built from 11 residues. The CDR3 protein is CASSLNQPQHF. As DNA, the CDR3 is TGTGCCAGCAGCCTTAATCAGCCCCAGCATTTT. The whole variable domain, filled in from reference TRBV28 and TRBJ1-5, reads DVKVTQSSRYLVKRTGEKVFLECVQDMDHENMFWYRQDPGLGLRLIYFSYDVKMKEKGDIPEGYSVSREKKERFSLILESASTNQTSMYLCASSLNQPQHFGDGTRLSIL.

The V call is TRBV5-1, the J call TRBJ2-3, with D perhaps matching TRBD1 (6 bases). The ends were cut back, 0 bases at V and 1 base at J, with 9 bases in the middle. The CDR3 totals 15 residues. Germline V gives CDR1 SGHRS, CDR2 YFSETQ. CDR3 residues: CASSLVGARTDTQYF. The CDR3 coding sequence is TGCGCCAGCAGCTTGGTGGGGGCCCGCACAGATACGCAGTATTTT.

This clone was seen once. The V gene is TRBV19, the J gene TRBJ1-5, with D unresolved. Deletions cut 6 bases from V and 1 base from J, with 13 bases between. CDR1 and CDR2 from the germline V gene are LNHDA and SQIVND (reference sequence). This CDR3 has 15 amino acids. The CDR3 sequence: CASRGNHGSNQPQHF. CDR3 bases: TGTGCCAGTAGGGGTAACCATGGGAGCAATCAGCCCCAGCATTTT.

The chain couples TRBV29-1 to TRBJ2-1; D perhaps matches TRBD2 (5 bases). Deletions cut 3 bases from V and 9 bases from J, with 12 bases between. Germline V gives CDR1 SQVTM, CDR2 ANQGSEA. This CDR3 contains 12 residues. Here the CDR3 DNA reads TGCAGCGTTGAGCCGACAAGCGGTGAGCAGTTCTTC. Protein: CSVEPTSGEQFF.

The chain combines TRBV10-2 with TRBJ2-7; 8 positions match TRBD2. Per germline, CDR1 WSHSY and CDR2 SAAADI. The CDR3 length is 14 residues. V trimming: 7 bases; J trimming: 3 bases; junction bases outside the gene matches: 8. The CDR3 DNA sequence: TGCGCCAGCAACCACCTAGCGGGTGTCTACGAGCAGTACTTC. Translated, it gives CASNHLAGVYEQYF.